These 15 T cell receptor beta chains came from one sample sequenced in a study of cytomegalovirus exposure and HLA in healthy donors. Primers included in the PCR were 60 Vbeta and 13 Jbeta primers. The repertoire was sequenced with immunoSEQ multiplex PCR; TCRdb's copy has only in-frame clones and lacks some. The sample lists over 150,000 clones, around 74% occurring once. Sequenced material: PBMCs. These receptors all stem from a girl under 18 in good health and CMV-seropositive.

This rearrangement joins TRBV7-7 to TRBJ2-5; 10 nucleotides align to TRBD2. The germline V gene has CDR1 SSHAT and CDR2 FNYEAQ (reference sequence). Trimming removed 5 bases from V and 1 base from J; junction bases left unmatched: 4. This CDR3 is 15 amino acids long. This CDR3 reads CASSRTSGVQETQYF. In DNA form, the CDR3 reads TGTGCCAGCAGCCGCACTAGCGGGGTCCAAGAGACCCAGTACTTC.

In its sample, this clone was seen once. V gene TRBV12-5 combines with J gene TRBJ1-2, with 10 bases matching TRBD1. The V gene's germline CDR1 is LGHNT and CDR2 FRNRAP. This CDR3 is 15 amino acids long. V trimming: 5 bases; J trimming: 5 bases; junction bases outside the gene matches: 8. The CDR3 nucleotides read TGTGCTAGTGGTCCCGGGACAGGGGAGAGTTATGGCTACACCTTC. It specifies CASGPGTGESYGYTF.

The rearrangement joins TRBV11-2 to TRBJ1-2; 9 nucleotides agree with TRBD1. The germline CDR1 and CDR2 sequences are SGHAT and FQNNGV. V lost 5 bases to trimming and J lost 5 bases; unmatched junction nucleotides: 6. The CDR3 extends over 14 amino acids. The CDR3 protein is CASSPTGGWYGYTF. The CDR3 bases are TGTGCCAGCAGCCCGACAGGGGGGTGGTATGGCTACACCTTC.

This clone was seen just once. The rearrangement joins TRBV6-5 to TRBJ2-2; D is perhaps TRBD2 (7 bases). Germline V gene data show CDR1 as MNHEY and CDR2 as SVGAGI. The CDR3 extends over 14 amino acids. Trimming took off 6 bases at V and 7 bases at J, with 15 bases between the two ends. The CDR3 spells CASRTGGANGELFF. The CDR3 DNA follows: TGTGCCAGCAGAACTGGGGGGGCAAACGGGGAGCTGTTTTTT.

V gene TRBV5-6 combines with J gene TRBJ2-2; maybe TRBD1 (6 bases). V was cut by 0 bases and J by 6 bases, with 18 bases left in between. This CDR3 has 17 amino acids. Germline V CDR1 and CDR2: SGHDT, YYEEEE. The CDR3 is CASSLVTGFRRSGELFF. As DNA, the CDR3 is TGTGCCAGCAGCTTGGTTACAGGGTTTCGGCGTTCCGGGGAGCTGTTTTTT.

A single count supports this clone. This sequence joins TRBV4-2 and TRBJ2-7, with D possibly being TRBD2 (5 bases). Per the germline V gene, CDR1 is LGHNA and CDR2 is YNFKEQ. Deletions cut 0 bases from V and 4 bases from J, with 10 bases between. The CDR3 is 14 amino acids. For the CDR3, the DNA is TGTGCCAGCAGCCAAGATGCGGGTTATTACGAGCAGTACTTC. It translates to CASSQDAGYYEQYF.

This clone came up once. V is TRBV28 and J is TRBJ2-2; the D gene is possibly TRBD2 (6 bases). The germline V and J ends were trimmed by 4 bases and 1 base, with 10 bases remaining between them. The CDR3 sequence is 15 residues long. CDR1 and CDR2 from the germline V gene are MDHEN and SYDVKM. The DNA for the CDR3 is TGTGCCAGCAGTTCCCCGGGGGAGAACACCGGGGAGCTGTTTTTT. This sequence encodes CASSSPGENTGELFF.

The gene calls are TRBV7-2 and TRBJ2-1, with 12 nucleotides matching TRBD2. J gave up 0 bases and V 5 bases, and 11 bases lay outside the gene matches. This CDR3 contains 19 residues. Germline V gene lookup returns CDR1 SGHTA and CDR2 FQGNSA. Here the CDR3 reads CASSPPLAGGPSSYNEQFF. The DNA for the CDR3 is TGTGCCAGCAGCCCCCCACTAGCGGGGGGTCCTAGCTCCTACAATGAGCAGTTCTTC.

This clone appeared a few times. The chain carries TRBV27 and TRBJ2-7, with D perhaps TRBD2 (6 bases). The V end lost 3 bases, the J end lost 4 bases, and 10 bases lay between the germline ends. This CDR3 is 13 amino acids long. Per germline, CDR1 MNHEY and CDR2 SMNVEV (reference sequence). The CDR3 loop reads CASSFGGEYEQYF. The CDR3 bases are TGTGCCAGCAGTTTCGGAGGGGAATACGAGCAGTACTTC.

The CDR3 here is CASRSDRGNGNTIYF. The CDR3 bases are TGTGCCAGCAGGTCGGACAGGGGGAACGGAAACACCATATATTTT. The chain recombines TRBV6-5 with TRBJ1-3; 10 nucleotides line up with TRBD1. V trimming: 6 bases; J trimming: 4 bases; junction bases outside the gene matches: 6. Germline CDR1 and CDR2: MNHEY and SVGAGI. This CDR3 is 15 amino acids long.

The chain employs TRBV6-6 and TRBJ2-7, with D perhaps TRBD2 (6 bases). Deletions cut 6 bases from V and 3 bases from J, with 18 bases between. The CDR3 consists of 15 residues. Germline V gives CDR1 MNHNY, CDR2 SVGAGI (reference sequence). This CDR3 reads CASSPGGSRDYEQYF. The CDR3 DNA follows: TGTGCCAGCAGCCCCGGGGGATCAAGAGACTACGAGCAGTACTTC.

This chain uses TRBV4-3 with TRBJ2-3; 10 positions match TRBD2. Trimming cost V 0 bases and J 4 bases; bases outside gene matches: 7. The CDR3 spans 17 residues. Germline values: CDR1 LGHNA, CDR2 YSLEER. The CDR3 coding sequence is TGCGCCAGCAGCCAAGAGGGAGCGGGGGGGCCGGCAGATACGCAGTATTTT. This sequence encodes CASSQEGAGGPADTQYF.

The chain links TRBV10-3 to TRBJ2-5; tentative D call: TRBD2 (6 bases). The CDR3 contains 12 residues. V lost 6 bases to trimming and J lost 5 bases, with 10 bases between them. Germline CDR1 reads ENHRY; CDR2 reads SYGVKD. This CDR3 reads CAISAEGETQYF. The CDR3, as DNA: TGTGCCATCAGCGCGGAGGGGGAGACCCAGTACTTC.

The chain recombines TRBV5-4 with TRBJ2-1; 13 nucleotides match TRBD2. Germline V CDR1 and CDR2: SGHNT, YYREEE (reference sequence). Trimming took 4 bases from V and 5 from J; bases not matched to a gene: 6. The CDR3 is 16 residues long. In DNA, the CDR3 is TGTGCCAGCAGCCAACCGGGACTAGCGGGGAACAATGAGCAGTTCTTC. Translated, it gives CASSQPGLAGNNEQFF.

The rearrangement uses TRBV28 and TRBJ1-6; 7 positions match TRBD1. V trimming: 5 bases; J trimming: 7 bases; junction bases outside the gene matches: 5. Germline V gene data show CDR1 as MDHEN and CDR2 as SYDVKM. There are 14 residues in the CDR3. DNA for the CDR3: TGTGCCAGCAGTGCAACAGGGGCCAATTCACCCCTCCACTTT. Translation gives CASSATGANSPLHF.